This entry concerns a single T cell receptor beta chain. The antigen is unknown. The PCR employed 60 Vbeta primers together with 13 Jbeta primers. The data were produced by immunoSEQ multiplex PCR, yet TCRdb's version contains in-frame clones alone and is incomplete. The sample consists of about 170,000 clones, about 78% of them appearing once. The sample is drawn from a study of cytomegalovirus exposure and HLA in healthy donors. Study-level information: Early on, a data release was issued that held roughly 86 million unique TCRs from HLA-typed donors. Notes on the study in general: Later analysis identified a missense DCLRE1C variant that was linked to TCR beta V- and J-gene trimming. Across donors, most TCRs were seen rarely, yet some public ones were widespread.

The donors comprised healthy bone marrow donors. Trimming stripped 4 bases from V and 1 base from J, with 17 bases between. CDR1 is SGHRS and CDR2 is YFSETQ in the germline V gene. This CDR3 is 16 amino acids long. The TCR was taken from a woman between 45 and 65 years old in good health and CMV-seropositive. The V and J genes are TRBV5-1 and TRBJ1-1; TRBD1 is a possible D gene (6 bases). Sequences were obtained from PBMCs. The CDR3 here is CASSEPIRGKNTEAFF. In DNA, the CDR3 is TGCGCCAGCAGCGAACCCATCAGGGGAAAGAACACTGAAGCTTTCTTT.